The source of this TCR beta chain is a study of shared clonotypes between healthy human individuals. Study as a whole: The cohort had a couple of women and three men, ages 18 to 49.

Germline assignment: CDR1 SNHLY and CDR2 FYNNEI. V lost 7 bases and J lost 2, with 6 bases in between. The CDR3 runs to 11 residues. Clones were sequenced by immunoSEQ multiplex PCR, and TCRdb holds only the in-frame ones, with some missing. The sample has about 2.3 million clones, just under 95% seen once. General study findings and limits: The authors sampled blood alone, and tissue repertoires likely differ. Estimated richness values were generally larger in naive subsets than in memory subsets. Relative to clonotypes present in all four donors, those not shared had lower generation probabilities.

This clone showed up just once. Its antigen is not known. The chain uses TRBV2 and TRBJ2-7; unclear D gene. Material for sequencing was naive CD4+ T cells from PBMCs. The subset is: CD45RA+ positively selected. This clonotype was obtained from a man aged 18-30 years in good health. Some clones in this sample may be carry-over from other donors' samples. The CDR3, as DNA: TGTGCCAGCAATAGGGCCTACGAGCAGTACTTC. This codes for CASNRAYEQYF.